The 21 T cell receptor beta chains reported below all come from one sample, sequenced in a study of shared clonotypes between healthy human individuals. Only in-frame clones appear in the TCRdb table, and some are missing; sequencing was by immunoSEQ multiplex PCR. The data show about 490,000 clones, more than 75% seen once. Sample: PBMCs. The source is a woman aged 40 to 50 in good health. Some clones in this sample may be carry-over from other donors' samples.

In this sample, this clone turned up a few times. This chain uses TRBV4-3 with TRBJ1-2; 7 positions agree with TRBD1. In germline, CDR1 is LGHNA, CDR2 YSLEER. V dropped 1 base and J dropped 7; count of bases not matched to a gene: 6. There are 14 residues in the CDR3. The CDR3, as DNA: TGCGCCAGCAGCCAAGTATCTCGGGACAGTGGCTACACCTTC. This encodes CASSQVSRDSGYTF.

The chain has TRBV28 and TRBJ2-2, with 14 bases aligning to TRBD2. The CDR3 has 18 amino acids. The V and J ends lost 5 bases and 5 bases, in that order; junction bases with no gene match: 10. Germline-derived CDR1 and CDR2 are MDHEN and SYDVKM. CDR3 sequence: CASSPGTSGSLWTGELFF. DNA of the CDR3: TGTGCCAGCAGTCCCGGGACTAGCGGGAGCCTGTGGACCGGGGAGCTGTTTTTT.

This clone was detected a few times. The chain employs TRBV29-1 and TRBJ2-5; D unresolved. CDR3 length: 12 residues. CDR1 is SQVTM, CDR2 ANQGSEA, per germline. V gave up 2 bases and J gave up 3 bases, with 7 bases separating them. Written as DNA, the CDR3 is TGCAGCGTTGAAAAAGTTAAAGAGACCCAGTACTTC. Translation: CSVEKVKETQYF.

The V gene is TRBV2, the J gene TRBJ2-5; TRBD2 is a possible D gene (6 bases). V lost 6 bases to trimming and J lost 2 bases, with 10 bases between them. Germline V gives CDR1 SNHLY, CDR2 FYNNEI. The CDR3 contains 13 residues. For the CDR3, the DNA is TGTGCCAGCAGGAGGGACTTACAAGAGACCCAGTACTTC. Its translation: CASRRDLQETQYF.

Written as DNA, the CDR3 is TGTGCCAGCAGCCAAAAGGCCGAGGTCGGGGAGCTGTTTTTT. Translating it yields CASSQKAEVGELFF. The V gene is TRBV11-3, the J gene TRBJ2-2, with D uncertain. Germline V lookup: CDR1 SGHNT, CDR2 YENEEA. Trimming left V 5 bases short and J 7 bases short, with 14 bases between. The CDR3 contains 14 residues.

V usage is TRBV4-2 and J usage is TRBJ2-7, with a weak D call TRBD2 (9 bases). The CDR3 is 18 residues long. Germline lookup yields CDR1 LGHNA and CDR2 YNFKEQ. V lost 4 bases, J lost 4 bases, and 26 bases lay in between. The CDR3 region is CASSRTGGGSGSTYEQYF. CDR3 sequence (DNA): TGTGCCAGCAGCCGCACAGGGGGTGGTAGCGGGAGTACATACGAGCAGTACTTC.

A few counts support this clone. The gene calls are TRBV7-2 and TRBJ2-3, with D perhaps TRBD1 (5 bases). Germline-derived CDR1 and CDR2 are SGHTA and FQGNSA. V gave up 4 bases and J gave up 6 bases, with 11 bases separating them. The CDR3 sequence is 13 residues long. The CDR3 DNA sequence: TGTGCCAGCAGCTCCCCAGGGCGGGATACGCAGTATTTT. Translation: CASSSPGRDTQYF.

The chain has TRBV28 and TRBJ1-1; D is ambiguous. The germline V gene has CDR1 MDHEN and CDR2 SYDVKM. The CDR3 runs 14 residues. Between the trimmed V and J ends, which lost 5 bases and 1 base, there was a span of 11 bases. CDR3 in DNA: TGTGCCAGCAGTAAACCCTCAAAGAACACTGAAGCTTTCTTT. Amino acids: CASSKPSKNTEAFF.

The V gene is TRBV5-4, the J gene TRBJ2-1; 12 nucleotides align to TRBD2. Germline CDR1 reads SGHNT; CDR2 reads YYREEE (reference sequence). The V segment lost 6 bases and the J segment 5 bases; nucleotides outside the gene matches: 6. The CDR3 covers 15 residues. In DNA form, the CDR3 reads TGTGCCAGCACCGCGGGACTAGCGGGTAACAATGAGCAGTTCTTC. Residues: CASTAGLAGNNEQFF.

The rearrangement uses TRBV28 and TRBJ1-1, with TRBD1 as a possible D gene (5 bases). Germline CDR1 reads MDHEN; CDR2 reads SYDVKM. Deletions cut 1 base from V and 3 bases from J, with 15 bases between. CDR3 length: 16 amino acids. In DNA, the CDR3 is TGTGCCAGCAGTTTATCGGTGGGGAGAGGGGACACTGAAGCTTTCTTT. It is translated as CASSLSVGRGDTEAFF.

Here the CDR3 DNA reads TGTGCCAGCAGTGGACCTAGCGGGAGGGCCATCGAGCAGTACTTC. Protein product: CASSGPSGRAIEQYF. The chain uses TRBV6-1 and TRBJ2-7; 12 positions match TRBD2. The CDR3 is 15 amino acids. V was clipped by 4 bases and J by 6 bases; unmatched bases: 7. Germline CDR1 MNHNS, CDR2 SASEGT.

This chain connects TRBV5-4 to TRBJ2-7; 8 bases match TRBD1. With V trimmed by 5 bases and J by 6 bases, 13 bases remained unmatched. The CDR3 length is 15 residues. The V gene's germline CDR1 is SGHNT and CDR2 YYREEE (reference sequence). The CDR3 region is CASRDLDRAALEQYF. The CDR3 DNA follows: TGTGCCAGCAGAGATCTGGACAGGGCGGCCCTCGAGCAGTACTTC.

The chain has TRBV7-9 and TRBJ2-6; D might be TRBD1 (6 bases). The V gene lost 5 bases and the J gene lost 0 bases, with 8 bases spanning the gap. Germline CDR1 SEHNR, CDR2 FQNEAQ (reference sequence). The CDR3 has 15 residues. The CDR3 nucleotides read TGTGCCAGCAGCATACAGGGCTCTGGGGCCAACGTCCTGACTTTC. Its protein product is CASSIQGSGANVLTF. Together with reference TRBV7-9 and TRBJ2-6, the CDR3 gives the full variable domain: DTGVSQNPRHKITKRGQNVTFRCDPISEHNRLYWYRQTLGQGPEFLTYFQNEAQLEKSRLLSDRFSAERPKGSFSTLEIQRTEQGDSAMYLCASSIQGSGANVLTFGAGSRLTVL.

Only one count was recorded for this clone. The chain has TRBV19 and TRBJ2-1; 7 positions agree with TRBD2. CDR3 size: 14 residues. The ends lost 4 bases at V and 9 bases at J; junction bases unmatched: 9. CDR1 and CDR2 (germline): LNHDA, SQIVND (reference sequence). The CDR3 DNA reads as TGTGCCAGTAGTAATTGGGGGGGACTTAGTGAGCAGTTCTTC. Residues: CASSNWGGLSEQFF.

For the CDR3, the DNA is TGTGCCAGCAGCCAGACAGGGGGCTTAGGAGCCTACGAGCAGTACTTC. Its protein is CASSQTGGLGAYEQYF. The V call is TRBV4-2, the J call TRBJ2-7; 10 positions match TRBD1. J lost 2 bases, V lost 3 bases, and 7 bases had no gene match. The germline V gene encodes CDR1 LGHNA and CDR2 YNFKEQ. This CDR3 has 16 amino acids.

The chain joins TRBV19 to TRBJ2-7, with a tentative D call TRBD2 (5 bases). In germline, CDR1 is LNHDA, CDR2 SQIVND (reference sequence). Between the trimmed V and J ends, which lost 3 bases and 0 bases, there was a span of 9 bases. CDR3 length: 14 residues. CDR3 DNA: TGTGCCAGTAGTATCCGGAGGAGCTCCTACGAGCAGTACTTC. Its protein product is CASSIRRSSYEQYF.

This chain joins TRBV5-1 and TRBJ2-3; D possibly matches TRBD1 or TRBD2 (5 bases each). The CDR3 covers 17 residues. V was trimmed by 4 bases and J by 8 bases, leaving 26 bases between them. CDR1 is SGHRS, CDR2 YFSETQ, per germline. This chain's CDR3 is CASSPGTSSRWLATQYF. The CDR3 nucleotides read TGCGCCAGCAGCCCTGGGACCTCCTCGAGGTGGCTAGCTACGCAGTATTTT.

This chain connects TRBV28 to TRBJ2-5; tentatively, D is TRBD2 (6 bases). CDR1 MDHEN and CDR2 SYDVKM come from the germline V gene. CDR3 size: 17 residues. Trimming stripped 7 bases from V and 5 bases from J, with 26 bases between. The CDR3 loop is CASNHPRAEGPLETQYF. The CDR3 DNA sequence: TGTGCCAGCAACCACCCCAGGGCGGAGGGTCCCTTGGAGACCCAGTACTTC.

V usage is TRBV7-2 and J usage is TRBJ2-7; tentative D call: TRBD2 (5 bases). The V and J ends lost 0 bases and 6 bases respectively, with 12 bases between them. Germline CDR1 and CDR2: SGHTA and FQGNSA. CDR3 length: 14 amino acids. CDR3 coding DNA: TGTGCCAGCAGCTTAGCGACTACCCTCGGCGAGCAGTACTTC. Amino acids: CASSLATTLGEQYF.

At least ten counts were recorded for this clone. This sequence joins TRBV10-3 and TRBJ2-5, with 8 bases fitting TRBD1. Germline V gene data show CDR1 as ENHRY and CDR2 as SYGVKD. Unmatched junction bases numbered 14, after V lost 2 bases and J lost 0 bases. This CDR3 has 19 amino acids. In DNA form, the CDR3 reads TGTGCCATCAGTGAGAGGGGTGCAGGGGGCGGCCACCACCAAGAGACCCAGTACTTC. Encoded protein: CAISERGAGGGHHQETQYF.

The rearrangement uses TRBV29-1 and TRBJ2-3; no firm D call. This CDR3 has 12 amino acids. CDR1 and CDR2 from the germline V gene are SQVTM and ANQGSEA. V lost 0 bases and J 4 bases, leaving 5 bases between the germline ends. CDR3 coding DNA: TGCAGCGTTGAAGAGAAGGCAGATACGCAGTATTTT. Translated: CSVEEKADTQYF.